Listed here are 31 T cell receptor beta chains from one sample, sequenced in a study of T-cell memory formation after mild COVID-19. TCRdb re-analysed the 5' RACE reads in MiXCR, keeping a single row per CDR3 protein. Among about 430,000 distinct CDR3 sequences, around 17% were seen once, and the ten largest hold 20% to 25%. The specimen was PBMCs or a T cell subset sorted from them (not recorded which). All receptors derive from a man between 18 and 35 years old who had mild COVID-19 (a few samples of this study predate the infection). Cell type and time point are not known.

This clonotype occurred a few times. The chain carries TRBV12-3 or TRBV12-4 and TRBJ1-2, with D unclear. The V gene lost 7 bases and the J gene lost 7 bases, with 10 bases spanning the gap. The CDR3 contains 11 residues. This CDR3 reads CASKRLGGYTF. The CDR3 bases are TGTGCCAGCAAGCGGCTGGGTGGCTACACCTTC.

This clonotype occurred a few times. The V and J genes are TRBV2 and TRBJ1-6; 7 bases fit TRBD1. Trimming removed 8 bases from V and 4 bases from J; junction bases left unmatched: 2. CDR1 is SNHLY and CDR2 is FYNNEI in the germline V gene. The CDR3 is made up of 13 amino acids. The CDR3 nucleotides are TGTGCCAGCGACAGGGAATATAATTCACCCCTCCACTTT. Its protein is CASDREYNSPLHF.

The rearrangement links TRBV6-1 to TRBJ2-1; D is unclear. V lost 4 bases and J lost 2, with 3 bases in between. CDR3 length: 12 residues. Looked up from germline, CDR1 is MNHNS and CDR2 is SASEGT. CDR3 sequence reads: CASSAPYNEQFF. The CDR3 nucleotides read TGTGCCAGCAGTGCGCCCTACAATGAGCAGTTCTTC.

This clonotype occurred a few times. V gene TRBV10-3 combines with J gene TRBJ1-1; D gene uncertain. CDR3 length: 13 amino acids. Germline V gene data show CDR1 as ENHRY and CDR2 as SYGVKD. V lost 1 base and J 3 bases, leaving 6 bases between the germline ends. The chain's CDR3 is CAISEYPDTEAFF. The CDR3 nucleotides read TGTGCCATCAGTGAGTATCCGGACACTGAAGCTTTCTTT.

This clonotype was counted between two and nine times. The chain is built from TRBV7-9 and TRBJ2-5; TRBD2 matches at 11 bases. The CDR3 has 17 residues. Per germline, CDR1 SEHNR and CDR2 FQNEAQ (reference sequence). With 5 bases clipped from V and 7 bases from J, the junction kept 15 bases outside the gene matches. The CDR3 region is CASSPPPTSGVRLTQYF. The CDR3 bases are TGTGCCAGCAGCCCTCCCCCGACTAGCGGGGTTAGATTGACCCAGTACTTC.

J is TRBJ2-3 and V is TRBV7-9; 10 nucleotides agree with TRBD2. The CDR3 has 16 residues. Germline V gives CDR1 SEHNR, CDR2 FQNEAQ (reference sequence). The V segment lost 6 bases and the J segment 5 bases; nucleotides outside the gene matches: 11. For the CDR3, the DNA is TGTGCCAGCAGATCGGGACTAGCGTGGAGGGGAGATACGCAGTATTTT. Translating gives CASRSGLAWRGDTQYF.

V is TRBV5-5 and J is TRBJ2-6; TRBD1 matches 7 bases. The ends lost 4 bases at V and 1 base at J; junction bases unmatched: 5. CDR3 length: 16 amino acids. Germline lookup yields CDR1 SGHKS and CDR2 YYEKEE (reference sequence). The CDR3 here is CASSLSGQSGANVLTF. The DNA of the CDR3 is TGTGCCAGCAGCCTCTCGGGACAGTCTGGGGCCAACGTCCTGACTTTC.

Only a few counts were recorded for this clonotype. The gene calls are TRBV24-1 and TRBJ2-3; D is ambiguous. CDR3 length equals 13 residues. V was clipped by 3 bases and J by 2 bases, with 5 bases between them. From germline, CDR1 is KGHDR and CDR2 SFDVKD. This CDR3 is CATSDLDTDTQYF. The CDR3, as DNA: TGTGCCACCAGTGATCTCGACACAGATACGCAGTATTTT.

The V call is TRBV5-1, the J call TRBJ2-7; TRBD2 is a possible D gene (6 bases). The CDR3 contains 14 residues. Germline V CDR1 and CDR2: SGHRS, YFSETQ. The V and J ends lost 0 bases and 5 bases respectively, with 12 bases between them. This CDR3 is CASSLVGGTHEQYV. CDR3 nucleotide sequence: TGCGCCAGCAGCTTGGTCGGGGGAACCCACGAGCAGTACGTC.

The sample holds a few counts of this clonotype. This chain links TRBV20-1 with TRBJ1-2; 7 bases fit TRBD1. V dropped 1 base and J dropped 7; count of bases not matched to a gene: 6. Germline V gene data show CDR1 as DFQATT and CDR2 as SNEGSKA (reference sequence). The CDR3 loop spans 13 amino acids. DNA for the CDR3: TGCAGTGCTAGAGGTTTCTCAGGGGGTGGCTACACCTTC. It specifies CSARGFSGGGYTF.

CDR3 protein: CASSLDASANYGYTF. CDR3 nucleotide sequence: TGTGCCAGCAGTTTGGACGCTTCAGCTAACTATGGCTACACCTTC. V and J are TRBV2 and TRBJ1-2; D remains ambiguous. The CDR3 runs to 15 residues. Germline CDR1 and CDR2: SNHLY and FYNNEI. Trimming took off 5 bases at V and 0 bases at J, with 13 bases between the two ends. Variable domain in full (rest from reference TRBV2 and TRBJ1-2): EPEVTQTPSHQVTQMGQEVILRCVPISNHLYFYWYRQILGQKVEFLVSFYNNEISEKSEIFDDQFSVERPDGSNFTLKIRSTKLEDSAMYFCASSLDASANYGYTFGSGTRLTVV.

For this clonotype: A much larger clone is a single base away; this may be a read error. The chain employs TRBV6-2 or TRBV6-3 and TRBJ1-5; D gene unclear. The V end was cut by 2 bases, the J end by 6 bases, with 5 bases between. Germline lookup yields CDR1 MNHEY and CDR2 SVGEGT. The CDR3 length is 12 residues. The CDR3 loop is CASSYRSQPQHF. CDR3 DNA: TGTGCCAGCAGTTACCGAAGTCAGCCCCAGCATTTT.

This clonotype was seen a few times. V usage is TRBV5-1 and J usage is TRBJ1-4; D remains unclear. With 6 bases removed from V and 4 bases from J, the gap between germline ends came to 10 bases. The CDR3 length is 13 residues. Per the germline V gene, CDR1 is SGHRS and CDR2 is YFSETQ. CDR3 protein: CASTQPGNEKLFF. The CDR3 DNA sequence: TGCGCCAGCACCCAACCGGGTAATGAAAAACTGTTTTTT. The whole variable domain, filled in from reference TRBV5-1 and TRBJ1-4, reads KAGVTQTPRYLIKTRGQQVTLSCSPISGHRSVSWYQQTPGQGLQFLFEYFSETQRNKGNFPGRFSGRQFSNSRSEMNVSTLELGDSALYLCASTQPGNEKLFFGSGTQLSVL.

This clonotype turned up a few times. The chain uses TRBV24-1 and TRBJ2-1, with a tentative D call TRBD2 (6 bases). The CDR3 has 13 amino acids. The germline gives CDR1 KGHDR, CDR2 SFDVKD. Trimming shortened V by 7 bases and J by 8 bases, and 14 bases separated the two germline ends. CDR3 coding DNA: TGTGCCACCAGCGATGGAGCGGGCGATGAGCAGTTCTTC. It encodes CATSDGAGDEQFF.

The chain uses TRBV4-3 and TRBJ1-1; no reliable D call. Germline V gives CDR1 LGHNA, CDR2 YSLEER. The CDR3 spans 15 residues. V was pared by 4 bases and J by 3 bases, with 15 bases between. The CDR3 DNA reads TGCGCCAGCAGCCGGTTGACATCCGGGGACACTGAAGCTTTCTTT. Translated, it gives CASSRLTSGDTEAFF.

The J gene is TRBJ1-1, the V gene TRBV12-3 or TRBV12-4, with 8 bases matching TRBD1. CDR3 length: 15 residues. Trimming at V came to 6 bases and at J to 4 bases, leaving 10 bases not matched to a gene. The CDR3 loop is CASSRTLGQGTEAFF. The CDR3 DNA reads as TGTGCCAGCAGCCGAACTCTAGGACAGGGCACTGAAGCTTTCTTT.

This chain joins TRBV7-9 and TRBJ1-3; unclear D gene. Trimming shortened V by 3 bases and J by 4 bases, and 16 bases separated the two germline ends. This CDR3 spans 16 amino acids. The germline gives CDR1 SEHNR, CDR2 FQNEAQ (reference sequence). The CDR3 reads CASSLPDWDIGNTIYF. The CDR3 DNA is TGTGCCAGCAGCTTGCCAGACTGGGATATAGGAAACACCATATATTTT.

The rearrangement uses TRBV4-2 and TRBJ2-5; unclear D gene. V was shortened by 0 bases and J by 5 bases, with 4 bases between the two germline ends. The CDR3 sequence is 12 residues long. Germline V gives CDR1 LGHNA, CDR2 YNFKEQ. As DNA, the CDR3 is TGTGCCAGCAGCCAAGAAGCGGAGACCCAGTACTTC. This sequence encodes CASSQEAETQYF.

The CDR3 here is CASSQDPGLAGYNEQFF. The CDR3 DNA is TGTGCCAGCAGCCAAGATCCGGGTCTAGCGGGGTACAATGAGCAGTTCTTC. The gene calls are TRBV4-2 and TRBJ2-1, with 9 positions matching TRBD2. This CDR3 comprises 17 residues. Germline values: CDR1 LGHNA, CDR2 YNFKEQ. The V segment lost 0 bases and the J segment 4 bases; nucleotides outside the gene matches: 7.

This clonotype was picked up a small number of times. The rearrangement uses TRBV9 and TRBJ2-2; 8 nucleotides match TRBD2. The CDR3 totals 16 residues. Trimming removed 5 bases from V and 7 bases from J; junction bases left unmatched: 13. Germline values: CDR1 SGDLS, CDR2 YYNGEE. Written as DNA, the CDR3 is TGTGCCAGCAGGCCCCTTACGGGGGGGCTAAACGGGGAGCTGTTTTTT. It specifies CASRPLTGGLNGELFF.

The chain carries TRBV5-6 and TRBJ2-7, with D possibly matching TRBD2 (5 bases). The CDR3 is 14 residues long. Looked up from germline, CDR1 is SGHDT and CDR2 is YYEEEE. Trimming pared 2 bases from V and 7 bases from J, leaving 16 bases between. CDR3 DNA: TGTGCCAGCAGCTTAGGACTTACCTTGAGAGAGCAGTACGTC. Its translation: CASSLGLTLREQYV.

The DNA for the CDR3 is TGTGCCAGCAGCCGCACATACAGCGGGGGGGCCGGGGAGCTGTTTTTT. The encoded protein is CASSRTYSGGAGELFF. V and J are TRBV7-2 and TRBJ2-2; 10 bases map to TRBD2. The CDR3 length is 16 residues. V trimming: 5 bases; J trimming: 6 bases; junction bases outside the gene matches: 9. Germline CDR1 reads SGHTA; CDR2 reads FQGNSA.

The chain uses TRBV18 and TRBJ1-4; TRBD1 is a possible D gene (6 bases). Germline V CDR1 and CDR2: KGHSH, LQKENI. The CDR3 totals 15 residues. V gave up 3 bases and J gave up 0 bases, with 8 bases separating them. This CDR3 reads CASSPQGTTNEKLFF. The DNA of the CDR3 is TGTGCCAGCTCACCCCAGGGGACAACTAATGAAAAACTGTTTTTT.

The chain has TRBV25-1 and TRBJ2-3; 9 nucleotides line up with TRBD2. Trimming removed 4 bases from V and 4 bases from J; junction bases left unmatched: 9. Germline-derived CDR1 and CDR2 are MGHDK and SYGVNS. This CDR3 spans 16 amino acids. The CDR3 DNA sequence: TGTGCCAGCAGTGTCACCGTAGCGGGGGTCGCAGATACGCAGTATTTT. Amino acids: CASSVTVAGVADTQYF.

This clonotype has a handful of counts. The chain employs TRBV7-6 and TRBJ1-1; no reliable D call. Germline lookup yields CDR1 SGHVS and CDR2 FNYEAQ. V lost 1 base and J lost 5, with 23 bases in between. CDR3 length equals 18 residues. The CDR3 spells CASSLVVTGPRLRTEAFF. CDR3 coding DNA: TGTGCCAGCAGCTTAGTTGTTACCGGCCCGAGATTGAGGACTGAAGCTTTCTTT. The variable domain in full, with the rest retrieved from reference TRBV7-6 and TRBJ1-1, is GAGVSQSPRYKVTKRGQDVALRCDPISGHVSLYWYRQALGQGPEFLTYFNYEAQQDKSGLPNDRFSAERPEGSISTLTIQRTEQRDSAMYRCASSLVVTGPRLRTEAFFGQGTRLTVV.

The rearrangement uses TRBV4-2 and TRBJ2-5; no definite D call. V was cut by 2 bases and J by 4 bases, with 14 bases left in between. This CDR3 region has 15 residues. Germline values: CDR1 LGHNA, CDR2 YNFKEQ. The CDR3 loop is CASSQKSDQGETQYF. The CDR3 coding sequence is TGTGCCAGCAGCCAAAAGTCGGACCAAGGAGAGACCCAGTACTTC.

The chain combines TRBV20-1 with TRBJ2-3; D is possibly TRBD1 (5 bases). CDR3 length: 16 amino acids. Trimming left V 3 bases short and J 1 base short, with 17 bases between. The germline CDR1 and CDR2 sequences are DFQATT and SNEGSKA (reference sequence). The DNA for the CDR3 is TGCAGTGCTAGCGTGGACACCAGATGGGGCACAGATACGCAGTATTTT. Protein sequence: CSASVDTRWGTDTQYF.

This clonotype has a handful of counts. The CDR3, as DNA: TGTGCCAGCAGTGTTGGGGGAGCCGAGCAGTACTTC. Protein: CASSVGGAEQYF. The chain combines TRBV2 with TRBJ2-7; the D gene could be TRBD1 or TRBD2 (5 bases each). V gave up 4 bases and J gave up 6 bases, with 10 bases separating them. The CDR3 sequence is 12 residues long. Germline values: CDR1 SNHLY, CDR2 FYNNEI.

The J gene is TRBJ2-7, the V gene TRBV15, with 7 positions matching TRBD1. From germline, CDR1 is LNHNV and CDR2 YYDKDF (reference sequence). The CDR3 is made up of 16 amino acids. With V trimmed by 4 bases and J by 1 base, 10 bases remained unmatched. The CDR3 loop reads CATSTRDRVFSYEQYF. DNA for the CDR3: TGTGCCACCAGCACTCGGGACAGAGTGTTTTCCTACGAGCAGTACTTC.

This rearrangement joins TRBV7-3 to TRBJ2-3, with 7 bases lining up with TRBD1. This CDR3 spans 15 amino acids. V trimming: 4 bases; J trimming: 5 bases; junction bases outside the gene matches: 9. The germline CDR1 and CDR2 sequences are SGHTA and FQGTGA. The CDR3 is CASSSRGRQGDTQYF. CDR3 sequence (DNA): TGTGCCAGCAGCTCGAGGGGGCGCCAGGGAGATACGCAGTATTTT.

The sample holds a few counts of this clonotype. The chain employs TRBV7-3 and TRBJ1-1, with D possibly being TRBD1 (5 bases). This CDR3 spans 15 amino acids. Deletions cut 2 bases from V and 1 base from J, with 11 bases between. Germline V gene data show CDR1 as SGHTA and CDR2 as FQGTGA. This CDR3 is CASSLGGTGNTEAFF. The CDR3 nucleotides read TGTGCCAGCAGCTTAGGTGGGACGGGGAACACTGAAGCTTTCTTT. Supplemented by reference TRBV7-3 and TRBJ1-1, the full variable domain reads GAGVSQTPSNKVTEKGKYVELRCDPISGHTALYWYRQSLGQGPEFLIYFQGTGAADDSGLPNDRFFAVRPEGSVSTLKIQRTERGDSAVYLCASSLGGTGNTEAFFGQGTRLTVV.